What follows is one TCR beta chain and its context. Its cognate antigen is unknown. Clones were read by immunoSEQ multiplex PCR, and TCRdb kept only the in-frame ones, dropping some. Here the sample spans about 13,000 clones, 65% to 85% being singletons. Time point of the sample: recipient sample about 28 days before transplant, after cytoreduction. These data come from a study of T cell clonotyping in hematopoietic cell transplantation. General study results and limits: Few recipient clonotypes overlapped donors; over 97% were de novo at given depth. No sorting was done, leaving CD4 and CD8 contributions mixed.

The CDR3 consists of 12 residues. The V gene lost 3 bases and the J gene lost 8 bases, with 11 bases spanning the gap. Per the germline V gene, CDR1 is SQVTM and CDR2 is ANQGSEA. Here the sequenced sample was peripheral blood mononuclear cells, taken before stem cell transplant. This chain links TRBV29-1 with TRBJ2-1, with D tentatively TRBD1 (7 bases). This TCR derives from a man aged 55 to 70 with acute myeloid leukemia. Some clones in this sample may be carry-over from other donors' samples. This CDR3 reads CSVDPGGHEQFF. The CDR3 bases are TGCAGCGTTGATCCAGGGGGGCATGAGCAGTTCTTC.